A selection of T cell receptor beta chains follows, all from one sample in a study of blood T cell repertoires in COVID-19. Generated by immunoSEQ multiplex PCR, the TCRdb table keeps only in-frame clones and is missing some. The sample has some 46,000 clones, more than 65% seen once. Source material: peripheral blood. The source is a woman aged 60-70 years with acute or convalescent COVID-19. Both conserved end residues are part of each CDR3. The D gene is left open where the match is weak. Size is stated for part of the rows, as once, few or many counts, or as a class when the clone is expanded.

v_call: TRBV12-3/TRBV12-4; j_call: TRBJ1-4; d_call: -; clone_size: -; cdr3_aa: CASTLGGEKLFF; cdr3_nt: TGTGCCAGCACCCTTGGGGGCGAAAAACTGTTTTTT
v_call: TRBV6-6; j_call: TRBJ1-2; d_call: -; clone_size: -; cdr3_aa: CASSYSISLGYTF; cdr3_nt: TGTGCCAGCAGTTACTCAATTAGTTTGGGCTACACCTTC
v_call: TRBV12-5; j_call: TRBJ2-6; d_call: -; clone_size: -; cdr3_aa: CASGLTTVRPGANVLTF; cdr3_nt: TGTGCTAGTGGTTTGACGACAGTCCGCCCTGGGGCCAACGTCCTGACTTTC
v_call: TRBV24-1; j_call: TRBJ2-2; d_call: TRBD1; clone_size: -; cdr3_aa: CATSETQGTGELFF; cdr3_nt: TGTGCCACCAGTGAGACACAGGGGACCGGGGAGCTGTTTTTT
v_call: TRBV30; j_call: TRBJ1-4; d_call: -; clone_size: -; cdr3_aa: CAWSVRGDSNEKLFF; cdr3_nt: TGTGCCTGGAGTGTCAGGGGCGATAGTAATGAAAAACTGTTTTTT
v_call: TRBV5-5; j_call: TRBJ2-5; d_call: TRBD2; clone_size: -; cdr3_aa: CASRPTSGGYQETQYF; cdr3_nt: TGTGCCAGCAGACCAACTAGCGGGGGGTACCAAGAGACCCAGTACTTC
v_call: TRBV5-1; j_call: TRBJ1-2; d_call: TRBD1; clone_size: -; cdr3_aa: CASSKLTGGNYGYTF; cdr3_nt: TGCGCCAGCAGCAAACTTACAGGGGGAAACTATGGCTACACCTTC
v_call: TRBV7-9; j_call: TRBJ1-3; d_call: -; clone_size: -; cdr3_aa: CASSLNLGNTIYF; cdr3_nt: TGTGCCAGCAGCCTTAACTTAGGAAACACCATATATTTT
v_call: TRBV7-8; j_call: TRBJ2-7; d_call: TRBD2; clone_size: once; cdr3_aa: CASSPGLGRTYEQYF; cdr3_nt: TGTGCCAGCAGCCCCGGACTAGGCCGGACCTACGAGCAGTACTTC
v_call: TRBV28; j_call: TRBJ1-1; d_call: -; clone_size: -; cdr3_aa: CASSPAVGSRDEAFF; cdr3_nt: TGTGCCAGCAGTCCTGCCGTTGGGAGTCGGGATGAAGCTTTCTTT
v_call: TRBV15; j_call: TRBJ1-2; d_call: TRBD1; clone_size: -; cdr3_aa: CATSRDALPGQGAGYTF; cdr3_nt: TGTGCCACCAGCAGAGACGCCCTACCGGGACAGGGGGCGGGCTACACCTTC
v_call: TRBV13; j_call: TRBJ1-1; d_call: -; clone_size: -; cdr3_aa: CASSSQQRKNTEAFF; cdr3_nt: TGTGCCAGCAGCTCCCAACAGAGAAAGAACACTGAAGCTTTCTTT
v_call: TRBV6-5; j_call: TRBJ2-2; d_call: -; clone_size: -; cdr3_aa: CASSQDYQNTGELFF; cdr3_nt: TGTGCCAGCAGCCAGGACTACCAGAACACCGGGGAGCTGTTTTTT
v_call: TRBV3-1/TRBV3-2; j_call: TRBJ1-6; d_call: -; clone_size: -; cdr3_aa: CASSPYREASPLHF; cdr3_nt: TGTGCCAGCAGCCCATACAGGGAAGCCTCACCCCTCCACTTT
v_call: TRBV2; j_call: TRBJ1-3; d_call: -; clone_size: -; cdr3_aa: CASRERRGGVNTIYF; cdr3_nt: TGTGCCAGCAGGGAACGGAGGGGAGGCGTAAACACCATATATTTT
v_call: TRBV5-1; j_call: TRBJ2-7; d_call: -; clone_size: few; cdr3_aa: CASSRDSHSYEQYF; cdr3_nt: TGCGCCAGCAGCCGAGACTCCCACTCCTACGAGCAGTACTTC
v_call: TRBV6-2/TRBV6-3; j_call: TRBJ1-2; d_call: -; clone_size: -; cdr3_aa: CASSYSRGNYGYTF; cdr3_nt: TGTGCCAGCAGTTACTCGAGGGGGAACTATGGCTACACCTTC
v_call: TRBV5-1; j_call: TRBJ2-7; d_call: -; clone_size: -; cdr3_aa: CASSLAEISLDKTYEQYF; cdr3_nt: TGCGCCAGCAGCTTGGCCGAAATTAGTCTGGACAAAACCTACGAGCAGTACTTC
v_call: TRBV5-1; j_call: TRBJ2-1; d_call: -; clone_size: -; cdr3_aa: CASSWDGEVSRNEQFF; cdr3_nt: TGCGCCAGCAGCTGGGACGGGGAGGTTTCGCGCAATGAGCAGTTCTTC
v_call: TRBV10-2; j_call: TRBJ1-3; d_call: -; clone_size: -; cdr3_aa: CATDKRDFESSGNTIYF; cdr3_nt: TGCGCCACCGATAAAAGGGACTTTGAAAGTTCTGGAAACACCATATATTTT
v_call: TRBV4-3; j_call: TRBJ2-3; d_call: -; clone_size: -; cdr3_aa: CASSQDDSFRQYF; cdr3_nt: TGCGCCAGCAGCCAAGATGACAGCTTTAGGCAGTATTTT
v_call: TRBV19; j_call: TRBJ2-7; d_call: -; clone_size: -; cdr3_aa: CASSNLADSTYEQYF; cdr3_nt: TGTGCCAGTAGTAATCTCGCCGACAGCACCTACGAGCAGTACTTC
v_call: TRBV13; j_call: TRBJ2-7; d_call: TRBD1; clone_size: few; cdr3_aa: CASSLGDRDYEQYF; cdr3_nt: TGTGCCAGCAGCTTGGGGGACAGAGACTACGAGCAGTACTTC
v_call: TRBV6-5; j_call: TRBJ2-1; d_call: -; clone_size: -; cdr3_aa: CASTTSRGAGEQFF; cdr3_nt: TGTGCCAGCACCACATCCCGGGGGGCCGGCGAGCAGTTCTTC
v_call: TRBV19; j_call: TRBJ2-1; d_call: -; clone_size: once; cdr3_aa: CASIGVNEQFF; cdr3_nt: TGTGCCAGTATTGGAGTCAATGAGCAGTTCTTC
v_call: TRBV5-4; j_call: TRBJ2-1; d_call: -; clone_size: few; cdr3_aa: CASSRGTSFTYNEQFF; cdr3_nt: TGTGCCAGCAGCCGTGGGACTTCCTTTACCTACAATGAGCAGTTCTTC
v_call: TRBV25-1; j_call: TRBJ1-6; d_call: -; clone_size: -; cdr3_aa: CASSELVGNNSPLHF; cdr3_nt: TGTGCCAGCAGTGAATTGGTCGGGAATAATTCACCCCTCCACTTT
v_call: TRBV30; j_call: TRBJ2-3; d_call: -; clone_size: few; cdr3_aa: CAWGRKSGDDTQYF; cdr3_nt: TGTGCCTGGGGGAGGAAGTCGGGGGATGATACGCAGTATTTT
v_call: TRBV19; j_call: TRBJ2-1; d_call: -; clone_size: -; cdr3_aa: CASISDPTVSNEQFF; cdr3_nt: TGTGCCAGTATTAGCGACCCGACGGTTTCAAATGAGCAGTTCTTC
v_call: TRBV29-1; j_call: TRBJ2-5; d_call: -; clone_size: -; cdr3_aa: CSVTATGRETQYF; cdr3_nt: TGCAGCGTCACGGCGACGGGTCGAGAGACCCAGTACTTC
v_call: TRBV9; j_call: TRBJ2-3; d_call: TRBD2; clone_size: -; cdr3_aa: CASSVVAGVDTQYF; cdr3_nt: TGTGCCAGCAGCGTAGTAGCGGGGGTGGATACGCAGTATTTT
v_call: TRBV14; j_call: TRBJ2-7; d_call: -; clone_size: few; cdr3_aa: CASSPIGGLGAYEQYF; cdr3_nt: TGTGCCAGCAGCCCTATAGGGGGTCTGGGAGCCTACGAGCAGTACTTC
v_call: TRBV30; j_call: TRBJ1-4; d_call: -; clone_size: few; cdr3_aa: CAWSDNVVGLKLFF; cdr3_nt: TGTGCCTGGAGTGATAATGTGGTGGGCCTCAAACTGTTTTTT
v_call: TRBV4-2; j_call: TRBJ1-2; d_call: TRBD1; clone_size: -; cdr3_aa: CASSQGVTGAGGYTF; cdr3_nt: TGTGCCAGCAGCCAAGGAGTCACAGGGGCTGGTGGCTACACCTTC
v_call: TRBV21-1; j_call: TRBJ2-7; d_call: -; clone_size: -; cdr3_aa: CASSKTSCRGEQYF; cdr3_nt: TGTGCCAGCAGCAAAACGAGTTGTAGGGGGGAGCAGTACTTC
v_call: TRBV15; j_call: TRBJ2-3; d_call: -; clone_size: -; cdr3_aa: CATGGGTQYF; cdr3_nt: TGTGCCACCGGCGGCGGTACGCAGTATTTT
v_call: TRBV6-6; j_call: TRBJ2-7; d_call: TRBD2; clone_size: -; cdr3_aa: CASRTPGLEYEQYF; cdr3_nt: TGTGCCAGCAGAACACCGGGACTAGAGTACGAGCAGTACTTC
v_call: TRBV19; j_call: TRBJ1-5; d_call: -; clone_size: -; cdr3_aa: CASAVRGSNQPQHF; cdr3_nt: TGTGCCAGTGCCGTAAGGGGCAGCAATCAGCCCCAGCATTTT
v_call: TRBV7-2; j_call: TRBJ2-3; d_call: TRBD1; clone_size: -; cdr3_aa: CASSRVVEGAGDTQYF; cdr3_nt: TGTGCCAGCAGCCGGGTCGTTGAGGGGGCTGGAGATACGCAGTATTTT
v_call: TRBV7-2; j_call: TRBJ1-2; d_call: -; clone_size: -; cdr3_aa: CASSVGGRISGYTF; cdr3_nt: TGTGCCAGCAGCGTTGGGGGGAGGATCAGTGGCTACACCTTC
v_call: TRBV5-1; j_call: TRBJ1-4; d_call: TRBD1; clone_size: -; cdr3_aa: CASSLEGGPGEKLFF; cdr3_nt: TGCGCCAGCAGCTTGGAAGGGGGCCCGGGAGAAAAACTGTTTTTT
v_call: TRBV10-2; j_call: TRBJ1-6; d_call: TRBD1; clone_size: -; cdr3_aa: CASSEPTGVSPLHF; cdr3_nt: TGCGCCAGCAGTGAGCCGACAGGGGTTTCACCCCTCCACTTT
v_call: TRBV24-1; j_call: TRBJ2-1; d_call: TRBD1; clone_size: -; cdr3_aa: CATSDPPEPGQGAYNEQFF; cdr3_nt: TGTGCCACCAGTGACCCTCCAGAGCCGGGACAGGGCGCCTACAATGAGCAGTTCTTC
v_call: TRBV29-1; j_call: TRBJ1-2; d_call: -; clone_size: -; cdr3_aa: CSVYSSGGYTF; cdr3_nt: TGCAGCGTCTATTCTTCGGGTGGCTACACCTTC
v_call: TRBV5-6; j_call: TRBJ2-7; d_call: -; clone_size: -; cdr3_aa: CASSQSRGTEQYF; cdr3_nt: TGTGCCAGCAGCCAATCCCGGGGTACCGAGCAGTACTTC
v_call: TRBV5-6; j_call: TRBJ2-7; d_call: TRBD2; clone_size: -; cdr3_aa: CASSDMTSGGYEQYF; cdr3_nt: TGTGCCAGCAGCGATATGACCTCGGGGGGCTACGAGCAGTACTTC